This T cell receptor (beta chain) was sequenced during a study of blood T cell repertoires in COVID-19. Produced via immunoSEQ multiplex PCR; TCRdb's table is partial and in-frame only. This table holds under 300,000 clones, around nine tenths found once. The CDR3 runs to 14 residues. Germline-derived CDR1 and CDR2 are SGHDT and YYEEEE. The J segment lost 4 bases and the V segment lost 4 bases, leaving 7 bases of the junction unmatched. Only a few counts were recorded for this clone. The chain is built from TRBV5-6 and TRBJ1-2; 7 bases are a match to TRBD1. This clonotype was obtained from a woman aged 55-75 years who had recovered from COVID-19. Sequenced: PBMCs or T cells enriched from blood (not recorded which). The CDR3 is CASSPGQSLYGYTF. The CDR3 nucleotides read TGTGCCAGCAGCCCGGGACAGTCCCTCTATGGCTACACCTTC.